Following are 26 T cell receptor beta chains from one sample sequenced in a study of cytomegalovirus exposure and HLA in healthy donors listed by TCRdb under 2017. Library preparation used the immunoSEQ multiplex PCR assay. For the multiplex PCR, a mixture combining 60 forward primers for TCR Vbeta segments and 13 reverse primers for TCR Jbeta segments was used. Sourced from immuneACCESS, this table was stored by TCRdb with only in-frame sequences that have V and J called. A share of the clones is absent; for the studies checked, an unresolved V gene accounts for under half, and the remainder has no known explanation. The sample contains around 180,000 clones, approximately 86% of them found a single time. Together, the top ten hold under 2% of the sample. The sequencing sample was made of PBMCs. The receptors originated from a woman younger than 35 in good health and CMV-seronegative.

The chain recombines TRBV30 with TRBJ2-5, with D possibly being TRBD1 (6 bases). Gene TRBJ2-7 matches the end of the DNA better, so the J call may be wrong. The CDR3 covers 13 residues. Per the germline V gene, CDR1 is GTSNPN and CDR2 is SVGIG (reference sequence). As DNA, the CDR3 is TGTGCCTGGAACATGGGGGCCTCCTACGAGCAGTACTTC. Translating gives CAWNMGASYEQYF.

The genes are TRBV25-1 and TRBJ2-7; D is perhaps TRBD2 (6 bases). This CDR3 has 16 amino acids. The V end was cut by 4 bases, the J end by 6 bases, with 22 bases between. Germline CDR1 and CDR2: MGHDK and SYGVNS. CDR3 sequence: CASSVPRGASRREQYF. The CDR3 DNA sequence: TGTGCCAGCAGTGTGCCCCGCGGGGCGAGTCGGCGCGAGCAGTACTTC.

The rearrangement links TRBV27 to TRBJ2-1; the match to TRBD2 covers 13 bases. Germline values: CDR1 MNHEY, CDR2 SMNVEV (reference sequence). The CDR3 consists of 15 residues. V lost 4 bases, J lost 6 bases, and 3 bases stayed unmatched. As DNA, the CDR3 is TGTGCCAGCAGTTGGGGACTAGCGGGGTTCAATGAGCAGTTCTTC. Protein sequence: CASSWGLAGFNEQFF.

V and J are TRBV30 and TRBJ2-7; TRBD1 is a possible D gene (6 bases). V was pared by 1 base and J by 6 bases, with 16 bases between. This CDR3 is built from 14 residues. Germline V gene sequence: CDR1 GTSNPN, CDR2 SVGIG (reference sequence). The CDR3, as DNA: TGTGCCTGGAGTGGCGTAGGGGGAACGGTCGAGCAGTACTTC. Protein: CAWSGVGGTVEQYF. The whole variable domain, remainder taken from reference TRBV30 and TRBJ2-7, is SQTIHQWPATLVQPVGSPLSLECTVEGTSNPNLYWYRQAAGRGLQLLFYSVGIGQISSEVPQNLSASRPQDRQFILSSKKLLLSDSGFYLCAWSGVGGTVEQYFGPGTRLTVT.

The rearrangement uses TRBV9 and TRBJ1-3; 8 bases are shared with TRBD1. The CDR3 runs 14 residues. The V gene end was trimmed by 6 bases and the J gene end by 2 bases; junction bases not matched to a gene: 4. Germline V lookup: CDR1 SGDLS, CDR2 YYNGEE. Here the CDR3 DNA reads TGTGCCAGCAACGAACAGGGGGCTGGAAACACCATATATTTT. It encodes CASNEQGAGNTIYF.

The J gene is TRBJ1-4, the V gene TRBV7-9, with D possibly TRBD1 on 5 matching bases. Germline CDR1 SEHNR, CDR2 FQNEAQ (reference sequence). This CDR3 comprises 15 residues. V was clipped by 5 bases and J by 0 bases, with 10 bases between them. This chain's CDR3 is CASSPRQTTNEKLFF. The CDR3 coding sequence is TGTGCCAGCAGCCCCCGACAGACAACTAATGAAAAACTGTTTTTT.

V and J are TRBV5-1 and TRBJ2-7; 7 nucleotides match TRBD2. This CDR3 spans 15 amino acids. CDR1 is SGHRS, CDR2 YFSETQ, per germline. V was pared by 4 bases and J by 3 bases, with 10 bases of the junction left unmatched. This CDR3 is CASSLWLAADYEQYF. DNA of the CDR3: TGCGCCAGCAGCCTGTGGCTAGCGGCCGACTACGAGCAGTACTTC.

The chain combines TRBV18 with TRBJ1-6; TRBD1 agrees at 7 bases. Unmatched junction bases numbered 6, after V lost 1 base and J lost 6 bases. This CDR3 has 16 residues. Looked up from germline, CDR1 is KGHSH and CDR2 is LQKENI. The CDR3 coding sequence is TGTGCCAGCTCACCACGTGGGACAGTCTCTAATTCACCCCTCCACTTT. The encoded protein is CASSPRGTVSNSPLHF. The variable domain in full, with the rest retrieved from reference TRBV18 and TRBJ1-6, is NAGVMQNPRHLVRRRGQEARLRCSPMKGHSHVYWYRQLPEEGLKFMVYLQKENIIDESGMPKERFSAEFPKEGPSILRIQQVVRGDSAAYFCASSPRGTVSNSPLHFGNGTRLTVT.

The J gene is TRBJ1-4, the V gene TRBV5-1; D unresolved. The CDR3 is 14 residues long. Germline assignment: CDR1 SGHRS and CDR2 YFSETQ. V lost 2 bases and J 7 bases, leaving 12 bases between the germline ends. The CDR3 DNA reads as TGCGCCAGCAGCTTTTCGGTGGGGAGTGAAAAACTGTTTTTT. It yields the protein CASSFSVGSEKLFF.

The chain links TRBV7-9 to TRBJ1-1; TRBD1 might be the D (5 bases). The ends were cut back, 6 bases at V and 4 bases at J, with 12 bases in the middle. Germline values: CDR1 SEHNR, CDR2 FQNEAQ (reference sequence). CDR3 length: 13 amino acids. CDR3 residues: CASSVRVSTEAFF. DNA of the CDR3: TGTGCCAGCAGTGTCAGGGTGAGCACTGAAGCTTTCTTT.

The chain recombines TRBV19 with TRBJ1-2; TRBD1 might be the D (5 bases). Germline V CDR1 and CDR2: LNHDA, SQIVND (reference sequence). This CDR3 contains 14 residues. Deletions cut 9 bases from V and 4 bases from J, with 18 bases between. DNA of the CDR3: TGTGCCAGCACTGCCGGCAGGGTTGCCTATGGCTACACCTTC. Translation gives CASTAGRVAYGYTF. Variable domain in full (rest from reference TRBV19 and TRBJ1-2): DGGITQSPKYLFRKEGQNVTLSCEQNLNHDAMYWYRQDPGQGLRLIYYSQIVNDFQKGDIAEGYSVSREKKESFPLTVTSAQKNPTAFYLCASTAGRVAYGYTFGSGTRLTVV.

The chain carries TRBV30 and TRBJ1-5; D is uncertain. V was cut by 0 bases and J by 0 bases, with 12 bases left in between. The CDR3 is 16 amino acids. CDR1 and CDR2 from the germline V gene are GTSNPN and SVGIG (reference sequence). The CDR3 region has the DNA TGTGCCTGGAGTGTACGGGGTCTTTATAGCAATCAGCCCCAGCATTTT. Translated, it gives CAWSVRGLYSNQPQHF.

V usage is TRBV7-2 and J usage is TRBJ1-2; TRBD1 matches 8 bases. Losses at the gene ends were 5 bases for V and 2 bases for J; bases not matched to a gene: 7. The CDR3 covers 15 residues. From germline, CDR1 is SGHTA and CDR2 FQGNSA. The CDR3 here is CASSRGQGTNYGYTF. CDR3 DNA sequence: TGTGCCAGCAGCCGTGGACAGGGAACCAACTATGGCTACACCTTC.

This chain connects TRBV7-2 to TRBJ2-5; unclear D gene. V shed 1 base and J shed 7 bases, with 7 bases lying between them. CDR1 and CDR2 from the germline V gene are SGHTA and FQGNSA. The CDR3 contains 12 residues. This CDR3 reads CASSLESGTQYF. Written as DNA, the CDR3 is TGTGCCAGCAGCTTAGAGTCCGGGACCCAGTACTTC.

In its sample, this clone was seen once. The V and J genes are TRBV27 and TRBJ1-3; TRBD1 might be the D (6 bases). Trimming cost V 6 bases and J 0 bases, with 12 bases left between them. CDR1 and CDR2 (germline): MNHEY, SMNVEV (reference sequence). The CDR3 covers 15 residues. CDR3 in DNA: TGTGCCAGCAGCCTGGACAGATCCTCTGGAAACACCATATATTTT. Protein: CASSLDRSSGNTIYF.

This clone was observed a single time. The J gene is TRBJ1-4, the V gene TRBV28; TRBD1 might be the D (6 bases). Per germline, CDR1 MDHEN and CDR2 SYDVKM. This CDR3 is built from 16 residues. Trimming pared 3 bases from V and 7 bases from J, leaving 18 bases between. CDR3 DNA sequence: TGTGCCAGCAGTTTCCGGTTGAGGACAGATCTTGAAAAACTGTTTTTT. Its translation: CASSFRLRTDLEKLFF.

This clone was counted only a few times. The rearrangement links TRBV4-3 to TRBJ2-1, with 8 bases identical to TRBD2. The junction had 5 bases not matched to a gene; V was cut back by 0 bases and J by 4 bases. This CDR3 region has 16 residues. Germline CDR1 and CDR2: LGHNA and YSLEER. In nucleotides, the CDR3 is TGCGCCAGCAGCCAAGACTCACGGGGGGGATACAATGAGCAGTTCTTC. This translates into CASSQDSRGGYNEQFF.

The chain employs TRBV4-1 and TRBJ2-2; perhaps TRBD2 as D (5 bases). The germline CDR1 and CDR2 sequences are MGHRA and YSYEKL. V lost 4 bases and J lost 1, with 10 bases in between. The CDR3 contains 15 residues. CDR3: CASSLGGVNTGELFF. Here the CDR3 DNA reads TGCGCCAGCAGCCTTGGAGGTGTGAACACCGGGGAGCTGTTTTTT.

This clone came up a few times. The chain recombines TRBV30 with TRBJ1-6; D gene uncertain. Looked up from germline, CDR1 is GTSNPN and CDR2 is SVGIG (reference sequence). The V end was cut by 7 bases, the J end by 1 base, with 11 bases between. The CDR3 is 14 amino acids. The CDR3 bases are TGTGCCTACACGGAGGGTTCCTATAATTCACCCCTCCACTTT. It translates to CAYTEGSYNSPLHF.

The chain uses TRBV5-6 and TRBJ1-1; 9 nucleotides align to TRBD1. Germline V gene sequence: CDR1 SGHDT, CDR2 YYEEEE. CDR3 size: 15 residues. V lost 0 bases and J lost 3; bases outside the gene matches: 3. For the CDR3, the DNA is TGTGCCAGCAGCTTGGGGGACAGGGTAGACACTGAAGCTTTCTTT. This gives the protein CASSLGDRVDTEAFF.

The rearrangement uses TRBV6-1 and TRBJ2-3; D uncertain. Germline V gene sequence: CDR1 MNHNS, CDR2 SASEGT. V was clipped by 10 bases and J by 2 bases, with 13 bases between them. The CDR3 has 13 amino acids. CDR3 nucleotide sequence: TGTGCCACCAAACAGAAACCCACAGATACGCAGTATTTT. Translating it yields CATKQKPTDTQYF.

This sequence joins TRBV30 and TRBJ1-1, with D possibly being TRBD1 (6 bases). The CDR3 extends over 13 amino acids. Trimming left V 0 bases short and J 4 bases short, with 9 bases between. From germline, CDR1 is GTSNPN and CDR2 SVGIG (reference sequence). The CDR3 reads CAWSVGGATEAFF. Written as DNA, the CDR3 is TGTGCCTGGAGTGTCGGGGGGGCCACTGAAGCTTTCTTT.

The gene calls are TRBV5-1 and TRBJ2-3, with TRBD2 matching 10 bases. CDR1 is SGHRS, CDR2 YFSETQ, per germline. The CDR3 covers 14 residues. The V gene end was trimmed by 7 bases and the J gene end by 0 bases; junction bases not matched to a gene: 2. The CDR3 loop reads CASERGGSTDTQYF. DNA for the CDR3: TGCGCCAGCGAGCGGGGGGGGAGCACAGATACGCAGTATTTT.

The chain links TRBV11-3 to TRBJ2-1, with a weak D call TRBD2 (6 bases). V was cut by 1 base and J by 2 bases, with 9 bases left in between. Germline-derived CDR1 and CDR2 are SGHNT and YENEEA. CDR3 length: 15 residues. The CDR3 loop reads CASSLGAGTYNEQFF. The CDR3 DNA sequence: TGTGCCAGCAGCTTAGGGGCGGGAACCTACAATGAGCAGTTCTTC.

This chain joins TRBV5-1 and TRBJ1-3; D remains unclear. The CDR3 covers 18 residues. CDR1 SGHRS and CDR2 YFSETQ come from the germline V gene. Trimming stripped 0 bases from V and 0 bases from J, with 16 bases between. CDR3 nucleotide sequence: TGCGCCAGCAGCTTGGTTACAGATTATTCGCTCTCTGGAAACACCATATATTTT. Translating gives CASSLVTDYSLSGNTIYF.

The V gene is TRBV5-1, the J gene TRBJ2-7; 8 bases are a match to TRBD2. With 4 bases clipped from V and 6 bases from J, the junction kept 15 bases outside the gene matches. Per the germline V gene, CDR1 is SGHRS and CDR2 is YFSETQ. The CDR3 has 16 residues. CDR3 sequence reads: CASSPANGGGRTEQYF. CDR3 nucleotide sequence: TGCGCCAGCAGCCCGGCGAATGGGGGCGGGAGGACCGAGCAGTACTTC.